This TCR beta chain was captured in a study of blood T cell repertoires in COVID-19. In the authors' methods: Nucleated cell counts were estimated from reference gene primer amplification. Using immunoSEQ multiplex PCR, the repertoire was profiled, and TCRdb retains in-frame clones only, with some absent. The D gene and trimming were derived from the DNA, and the V and J assignments and clone size from that table. The table includes about half a million clones, 70% to 90% detected once. The ends lost 4 bases at V and 4 bases at J; junction bases unmatched: 10. The CDR3 sequence is 17 residues long. Germline CDR1 reads SGDLS; CDR2 reads YYNGEE.

The sample taken for sequencing was peripheral blood. V and J are TRBV9 and TRBJ2-2; TRBD2 agrees at 10 bases. The sequence came from a human donor in a cohort sampled during active COVID-19. CDR3 loop: CASSTDPSGSRTGELFF. In DNA, the CDR3 is TGTGCCAGCAGCACCGACCCTAGCGGGAGCCGCACCGGGGAGCTGTTTTTT. Looking up the rest from reference TRBV9 and TRBJ2-2 gives the full variable domain: DSGVTQTPKHLITATGQRVTLRCSPRSGDLSVYWYQQSLDQGLQFLIQYYNGEERAKGNILERFSAQQFPDLHSELNLSSLELGDSALYFCASSTDPSGSRTGELFFGEGSRLTVL.